The 25 T cell receptor beta chains presented below share a single source sample, sequenced in a study of graft-versus-host responses after intestinal transplantation. Profiled with immunoSEQ multiplex PCR; TCRdb holds only in-frame clones, not every one. Of about 100,000 clones listed, roughly 90% were seen once; the top ten hold about 0.9%. These receptors have no identified antigens. The sample consisted of unstimulated CD4+ T cells sorted from spleen or lymph node cells, taken before intestinal transplant. All receptors come from a human donor who received an intestinal transplant.

This chain connects TRBV11-2 to TRBJ2-1; TRBD1 might be the D (5 bases). V lost 3 bases and J 5 bases, leaving 17 bases between the germline ends. Germline V lookup: CDR1 SGHAT, CDR2 FQNNGV. The CDR3 spans 16 residues. CDR3 DNA sequence: TGTGCCAGCAGCTTCCGACAGTTATCCCTGGACAATGAGCAGTTCTTC. Its protein product is CASSFRQLSLDNEQFF.

The chain is built from TRBV6-5 and TRBJ1-1; D gene uncertain. CDR1 and CDR2 from the germline V gene are MNHEY and SVGAGI. The V gene lost 5 bases and the J gene lost 2 bases, with 9 bases spanning the gap. The CDR3 totals 13 residues. CDR3 loop: CASSEWANTEAFF. The CDR3 region has the DNA TGTGCCAGCAGTGAATGGGCCAACACTGAAGCTTTCTTT.

V gene TRBV5-1 combines with J gene TRBJ2-3; a possible D gene is TRBD1 (6 bases). Germline CDR1 reads SGHRS; CDR2 reads YFSETQ. CDR3 size: 15 residues. V lost 2 bases and J lost 3, with 13 bases in between. The CDR3 is CASSLTGLRTDTQYF. The CDR3 DNA reads TGCGCCAGCAGCTTAACAGGGTTGCGAACAGATACGCAGTATTTT.

This chain uses TRBV28 with TRBJ2-5; D is unclear. Germline CDR1 and CDR2: MDHEN and SYDVKM. Trimming left V 5 bases short and J 4 bases short, with 2 bases between. The CDR3 runs 10 residues. This chain's CDR3 is CASSGETQYF. CDR3 in DNA: TGTGCCAGCAGTGGAGAGACCCAGTACTTC.

The chain combines TRBV6-6 with TRBJ2-2; D is ambiguous. Trimming stripped 4 bases from V and 1 base from J, with 7 bases between. This CDR3 region has 14 residues. Germline V lookup: CDR1 MNHNY, CDR2 SVGAGI (reference sequence). The CDR3 DNA reads as TGTGCCAGCAGTTCCGACTGGAACACCGGGGAGCTGTTTTTT. This gives the protein CASSSDWNTGELFF.

The chain links TRBV5-6 to TRBJ2-7; 8 bases match TRBD1. Germline V gene sequence: CDR1 SGHDT, CDR2 YYEEEE. The CDR3 runs to 14 residues. V lost 0 bases, J lost 4 bases, and 3 bases stayed unmatched. DNA of the CDR3: TGTGCCAGCAGCTTGGGACAGGGGATGTACGAGCAGTACTTC. Translated, it gives CASSLGQGMYEQYF.

Only one count was recorded for this clone. The rearrangement uses TRBV18 and TRBJ1-3; D uncertain. Trimming removed 3 bases at V and 0 bases at J, with 15 bases between. The germline V gene has CDR1 KGHSH and CDR2 LQKENI. The CDR3 covers 17 residues. The CDR3 DNA reads TGTGCCAGCTCACCTCGACACACGATCAACTCTGGAAACACCATATATTTT. Residues: CASSPRHTINSGNTIYF.

This clone was picked up a small number of times. The rearrangement uses TRBV19 and TRBJ1-3; D is ambiguous. Per the germline V gene, CDR1 is LNHDA and CDR2 is SQIVND (reference sequence). Trimming cost V 7 bases and J 2 bases, with 18 bases left between them. This CDR3 spans 16 amino acids. CDR3 in amino acids: CASTTVRDWAGNTIYF. The CDR3, as DNA: TGTGCCAGTACCACCGTCCGGGATTGGGCTGGAAACACCATATATTTT.

J is TRBJ1-1 and V is TRBV7-9; D unclear. The germline gives CDR1 SEHNR, CDR2 FQNEAQ (reference sequence). CDR3 length: 14 amino acids. The V end lost 1 base, the J end lost 4 bases, and 10 bases lay between the germline ends. The CDR3 is CASSLGGLGTEAFF. CDR3 bases: TGTGCCAGCAGCTTAGGCGGGTTGGGCACTGAAGCTTTCTTT. Based on the CDR3 plus reference TRBV7-9 and TRBJ1-1, the full variable domain is DTGVSQNPRHKITKRGQNVTFRCDPISEHNRLYWYRQTLGQGPEFLTYFQNEAQLEKSRLLSDRFSAERPKGSFSTLEIQRTEQGDSAMYLCASSLGGLGTEAFFGQGTRLTVV.

The V call is TRBV6-5, the J call TRBJ1-2; no reliable D call. Germline V gene sequence: CDR1 MNHEY, CDR2 SVGAGI. The ends were cut back, 0 bases at V and 4 bases at J, with 12 bases in the middle. CDR3 length: 15 residues. In DNA form, the CDR3 reads TGTGCCAGCAGTTACTCAGACGTATCAGTCTATGGCTACACCTTC. It yields the protein CASSYSDVSVYGYTF.

The V gene is TRBV7-9, the J gene TRBJ2-7; TRBD1 matches at 7 bases. CDR3 length: 15 amino acids. Germline V lookup: CDR1 SEHNR, CDR2 FQNEAQ (reference sequence). V was clipped by 3 bases and J by 0 bases; unmatched bases: 5. Here the CDR3 DNA reads TGTGCCAGCAGCTTGGGGACAGCTCTCTCCTACGAGCAGTACTTC. This sequence encodes CASSLGTALSYEQYF.

The rearrangement joins TRBV30 to TRBJ2-5; no clear D. Germline lookup yields CDR1 GTSNPN and CDR2 SVGIG (reference sequence). This CDR3 is 13 amino acids long. V was clipped by 5 bases and J by 5 bases, with 15 bases between them. CDR3 loop: CAWELGPEETQYF. For the CDR3, the DNA is TGTGCCTGGGAATTAGGACCGGAGGAGACCCAGTACTTC.

The chain carries TRBV28 and TRBJ2-4; 9 positions match TRBD1. In germline, CDR1 is MDHEN, CDR2 SYDVKM. V was pared by 6 bases and J by 4 bases, with 7 bases of the junction left unmatched. The CDR3 runs to 15 residues. The DNA for the CDR3 is TGTGCCAGCAGCCCCCTTGACAGGGGGAAAAACATTCAGTACTTC. Amino acids: CASSPLDRGKNIQYF.

The gene calls are TRBV19 and TRBJ1-5, with a tentative D call TRBD1 (5 bases). CDR1 and CDR2 (germline): LNHDA, SQIVND (reference sequence). The CDR3 consists of 16 residues. Deletions cut 7 bases from V and 8 bases from J, with 24 bases between. The CDR3 bases are TGTGCCAGTAACATCCCTCGACGGGGGGAGGATAAGCCCCAGCATTTT. Amino acids: CASNIPRRGEDKPQHF.

The chain recombines TRBV11-1 with TRBJ2-1, with 12 positions matching TRBD2. Germline CDR1 and CDR2: SGHAT and FQDESV (reference sequence). Trimming at V came to 7 bases and at J to 9 bases, leaving 10 bases not matched to a gene. CDR3 size: 15 residues. Here the CDR3 reads CASTLAGGGVGEQFF. CDR3 nucleotides: TGTGCCAGCACACTAGCGGGAGGCGGTGTTGGTGAGCAGTTCTTC.

V usage is TRBV27 and J usage is TRBJ2-6, with D tentatively TRBD1 (6 bases). V lost 8 bases and J 0 bases, leaving 23 bases between the germline ends. The CDR3 spans 19 residues. Per germline, CDR1 MNHEY and CDR2 SMNVEV (reference sequence). CDR3 residues: CASAPRRTASTSGANVLTF. The CDR3 DNA is TGTGCCAGCGCACCCCGTAGGACAGCCTCTACCTCTGGGGCCAACGTCCTGACTTTC.

The V and J genes are TRBV28 and TRBJ1-5; the D gene is possibly TRBD1 (5 bases). This CDR3 has 14 amino acids. The V gene lost 6 bases and the J gene lost 8 bases, with 17 bases spanning the gap. Germline V gene sequence: CDR1 MDHEN, CDR2 SYDVKM. The CDR3 bases are TGTGCCAGCAGAGCAGGGTGGGTAGTCAAGCCCCAGCATTTT. Translating gives CASRAGWVVKPQHF. Full variable domain (rest looked up from reference TRBV28 and TRBJ1-5): DVKVTQSSRYLVKRTGEKVFLECVQDMDHENMFWYRQDPGLGLRLIYFSYDVKMKEKGDIPEGYSVSREKKERFSLILESASTNQTSMYLCASRAGWVVKPQHFGDGTRLSIL.

The chain links TRBV19 to TRBJ2-7, with D perhaps matching TRBD2 (5 bases). V shed 3 bases and J shed 2 bases, with 11 bases lying between them. Looked up from germline, CDR1 is LNHDA and CDR2 is SQIVND (reference sequence). The CDR3 is 14 residues long. The chain's CDR3 is CASSMSGTTYEQYF. The CDR3 nucleotides read TGTGCCAGTAGTATGAGCGGAACCACCTACGAGCAGTACTTC.

This chain joins TRBV19 and TRBJ2-1; 12 positions match TRBD2. Losses at the gene ends were 1 base for V and 2 bases for J; bases not matched to a gene: 0. The V gene's germline CDR1 is LNHDA and CDR2 SQIVND (reference sequence). The CDR3 consists of 16 residues. CDR3 amino acids: CASSIASGGAYNEQFF. CDR3 DNA sequence: TGTGCCAGTAGTATAGCTAGCGGGGGGGCCTACAATGAGCAGTTCTTC.

The rearrangement uses TRBV5-5 and TRBJ1-5; D is undetermined. Between the trimmed V and J ends, which lost 1 base and 2 bases, there was a span of 4 bases. Germline V gene data show CDR1 as SGHKS and CDR2 as YYEKEE (reference sequence). The CDR3 sequence is 13 residues long. The CDR3 nucleotides are TGTGCCAGCAGCTTGCAGGGCAATCAGCCCCAGCATTTT. This translates into CASSLQGNQPQHF.

This sequence joins TRBV5-1 and TRBJ2-5, with D perhaps being TRBD1 or TRBD2 (5 bases each). The end of the DNA aligns better with TRBJ2-7, so the J call may be wrong. Germline V gene lookup returns CDR1 SGHRS and CDR2 YFSETQ. The CDR3 consists of 16 residues. The CDR3 is CASSLGGVNLAYEQYF. As DNA, the CDR3 is TGCGCCAGCAGCTTGGGAGGGGTCAATCTTGCCTACGAGCAGTACTTC.

This chain connects TRBV19 to TRBJ1-1; D unclear. Trimming removed 3 bases from V and 2 bases from J, with 10 bases in between. This CDR3 is 14 amino acids long. Germline V CDR1 and CDR2: LNHDA, SQIVND (reference sequence). CDR3 amino acids: CASSIVPDNTEAFF. CDR3 DNA sequence: TGTGCCAGTAGTATCGTTCCGGATAACACTGAAGCTTTCTTT.

V gene TRBV4-2 combines with J gene TRBJ2-2; perhaps TRBD2 as D (5 bases). CDR1 and CDR2 (germline): LGHNA, YNFKEQ. The CDR3 sequence is 15 residues long. V lost 6 bases, J lost 3 bases, and 14 bases lay in between. The CDR3 here is CASRAIQRDTGELFF. CDR3 sequence (DNA): TGTGCCAGCAGGGCAATACAGAGGGACACCGGGGAGCTGTTTTTT.

The V and J genes are TRBV7-2 and TRBJ1-6, with D possibly being TRBD1 (6 bases). The V end lost 5 bases, the J end lost 9 bases, and 14 bases lay between the germline ends. There are 14 residues in the CDR3. CDR1 is SGHTA, CDR2 FQGNSA, per germline. The CDR3 sequence: CASSAGTSSSPLHF. The CDR3 DNA follows: TGTGCCAGCAGCGCCGGGACATCCAGTTCACCCCTCCACTTT.

The V and J genes are TRBV11-1 and TRBJ2-2, with 11 bases identical to TRBD1. The CDR3 spans 16 residues. V trimming: 4 bases; J trimming: 0 bases; junction bases outside the gene matches: 1. Germline CDR1 is SGHAT and CDR2 is FQDESV (reference sequence). The CDR3 loop is CASSWTGGANTGELFF. The CDR3 nucleotides read TGTGCCAGCAGCTGGACAGGGGGCGCGAACACCGGGGAGCTGTTTTTT.